Sequencing of this T cell receptor (beta chain) was carried out in a study of identical twins. Study-level findings and limits: It was possible that invariant MAIT and iNKT cells partly confounded the zero-insertion analyses. Beta out-of-frame sequences displayed a weaker excess of sharing between twins.

Carrying unique molecular identifiers, the cDNA also gained a universal primer site through template switching. TCRdb re-called the 5' RACE reads with MiXCR, one entry per CDR3 protein. The sample contains some 1,600,000 distinct CDR3 sequences, less than 40% of which appear only once. This clonotype was seen only a few times. Antigen: not known. The length of the CDR3 is 14 residues. Germline lookup yields CDR1 MGHRA and CDR2 YSYEKL. The V end lost 4 bases, the J end lost 4 bases, and 14 bases lay between the germline ends. V is TRBV4-1 and J is TRBJ2-7; maybe TRBD1 (6 bases). Sequenced sample: cord blood. This sequence originates from a newborn girl in good health. CDR3 nucleotides: TGCGCCAGCAGCCGACAGGTGGGGGCTTACGAGCAGTACTTC. It translates to CASSRQVGAYEQYF.